Below, 14 T cell receptor beta chains from the same sample are listed, as sequenced in a study of cytomegalovirus exposure and HLA in healthy donors. The PCR was carried out with 60 Vbeta primers and 13 Jbeta primers. Clones were read by immunoSEQ multiplex PCR, and TCRdb kept only the in-frame ones, dropping some. The sample yields roughly 260,000 clones, roughly 81% seen once. Sequenced: PBMCs. The receptors come from a woman in her forties in good health and CMV-seropositive.

The rearrangement uses TRBV5-1 and TRBJ2-7; TRBD2 matches 11 bases. Germline lookup yields CDR1 SGHRS and CDR2 YFSETQ. The J segment lost 4 bases and the V segment lost 6 bases, leaving 6 bases of the junction unmatched. The CDR3 extends over 14 amino acids. The CDR3 sequence: CASTTTSGSYEQYF. CDR3 nucleotide sequence: TGCGCCAGCACAACTACTAGCGGGAGTTACGAGCAGTACTTC.

V and J are TRBV7-3 and TRBJ1-1; 10 bases map to TRBD1. This CDR3 is built from 16 residues. V lost 3 bases and J lost 4; bases outside the gene matches: 8. Germline V CDR1 and CDR2: SGHTA, FQGTGA. Here the CDR3 DNA reads TGTGCCAGCAGCTTCCATCCGGGACAGGGGCCCACTGAAGCTTTCTTT. It encodes CASSFHPGQGPTEAFF.

The chain recombines TRBV10-3 with TRBJ2-1; 10 bases map to TRBD1. The V segment lost 1 base and the J segment 7 bases; nucleotides outside the gene matches: 4. This CDR3 is 15 amino acids long. Germline loops: CDR1 ENHRY, CDR2 SYGVKD. The CDR3 DNA is TGTGCCATCAGTGAGTTGGGACAGGGGCTAAATGAGCAGTTCTTC. Translated, it gives CAISELGQGLNEQFF.

This rearrangement joins TRBV5-6 to TRBJ2-7; 7 positions match TRBD1. Germline CDR1 SGHDT, CDR2 YYEEEE. The CDR3 is 15 residues long. V gave up 3 bases and J gave up 5 bases; unmatched junction bases: 11. The CDR3 sequence: CASSSLPRQGHEQYF. DNA for the CDR3: TGTGCCAGCAGCTCACTCCCCCGACAGGGCCACGAGCAGTACTTC.

The V and J genes are TRBV2 and TRBJ1-4, with 12 bases identical to TRBD1. Germline CDR1 is SNHLY and CDR2 is FYNNEI. This CDR3 has 15 amino acids. J lost 10 bases, V lost 6 bases, and 9 bases had no gene match. This chain's CDR3 is CASSTSGQGAGKLFF. CDR3 DNA: TGTGCCAGCAGCACCTCGGGACAGGGGGCAGGAAAACTGTTTTTT.

The rearrangement uses TRBV27 and TRBJ2-7, with 8 bases that match TRBD2. Germline CDR1 MNHEY, CDR2 SMNVEV (reference sequence). CDR3 length equals 16 residues. Germline trimming cut 3 bases from V and 4 bases from J; bases unmatched to any gene: 11. CDR3 in DNA: TGTGCCAGCAGTTTGTCGGGAGGGCCTGTACGGTACGAGCAGTACTTC. Protein: CASSLSGGPVRYEQYF.

The chain joins TRBV5-1 to TRBJ2-1; 10 bases match TRBD2. Trimming removed 3 bases from V and 8 bases from J; junction bases left unmatched: 11. This CDR3 comprises 16 residues. Germline-derived CDR1 and CDR2 are SGHRS and YFSETQ. The chain's CDR3 is CASSSLTSGKSYEQFF. The CDR3 region has the DNA TGCGCCAGCAGCTCATTAACTAGCGGGAAATCATATGAGCAGTTCTTC.

The chain employs TRBV10-3 and TRBJ2-3; 11 bases map to TRBD2. Looked up from germline, CDR1 is ENHRY and CDR2 is SYGVKD. Trimming at V came to 8 bases and at J to 7 bases, leaving 8 bases not matched to a gene. This CDR3 has 14 residues. The CDR3 DNA reads as TGTGCCATCGGGCTAGCGGGAGGAGGTAATACGCAGTATTTT. Amino acids: CAIGLAGGGNTQYF.

The chain is built from TRBV9 and TRBJ2-2; TRBD1 might be the D (5 bases). Germline CDR1 and CDR2: SGDLS and YYNGEE. V was cut by 0 bases and J by 3 bases, with 9 bases left in between. This CDR3 is 15 amino acids long. CDR3 coding DNA: TGTGCCAGCAGCGTAGCAGGGTTGGACACCGGGGAGCTGTTTTTT. Protein product: CASSVAGLDTGELFF.

This sequence joins TRBV18 and TRBJ2-7; no definite D call. This CDR3 region has 14 residues. V was clipped by 0 bases and J by 0 bases, with 6 bases between them. Germline CDR1 reads KGHSH; CDR2 reads LQKENI. CDR3 nucleotides: TGTGCCAGCTCACCACCGGTCAGCTCCTACGAGCAGTACTTC. Protein: CASSPPVSSYEQYF.

The chain uses TRBV9 and TRBJ2-2, with D perhaps matching TRBD2 (6 bases). Germline lookup yields CDR1 SGDLS and CDR2 YYNGEE. Between the trimmed V and J ends, which lost 4 bases and 8 bases, there was a span of 9 bases. The CDR3 is 12 amino acids. CDR3 bases: TGTGCCAGCAGCCTCGGGGGAGGGGAGCTGTTTTTT. This translates into CASSLGGGELFF.

J is TRBJ2-7 and V is TRBV7-9; 8 bases fit TRBD2. There are 13 residues in the CDR3. After removal of 6 bases from V and 6 bases from J, the junction contained 7 bases not matched to a gene. Germline V gives CDR1 SEHNR, CDR2 FQNEAQ (reference sequence). The CDR3 DNA reads TGTGCCAGCAGAGCGGGAGAAGTTAGCGAGCAGTACTTC. It translates to CASRAGEVSEQYF.

The V gene is TRBV5-6, the J gene TRBJ2-7; TRBD1 matches 7 bases. V shed 1 base and J 2 bases; nucleotides not matched to a gene: 9. CDR3 length: 16 amino acids. The germline V gene encodes CDR1 SGHDT and CDR2 YYEEEE. CDR3 sequence reads: CASSLIFGQEAYEQYF. The CDR3 coding sequence is TGTGCCAGCAGCTTGATTTTCGGACAGGAGGCCTACGAGCAGTACTTC.

This clone was seen a few times. This chain connects TRBV19 to TRBJ2-6, with TRBD1 as a possible D gene (5 bases). The CDR3 has 15 residues. Trimming took off 3 bases at V and 0 bases at J, with 6 bases between the two ends. Germline CDR1 is LNHDA and CDR2 is SQIVND (reference sequence). CDR3 DNA sequence: TGTGCCAGTAGTATCAGGGCCTCTGGGGCCAACGTCCTGACTTTC. It specifies CASSIRASGANVLTF.